A single sample gave rise to the 21 T cell receptor beta chains below, sequenced in a study of blood T cell repertoires in COVID-19. The data were produced by immunoSEQ multiplex PCR, yet TCRdb's version contains in-frame clones alone and is incomplete. The sample contains 110,000 to 150,000 clones, 75% to 90% of which appear only once. Sequencing was done on a sample of peripheral blood. Source of these receptors: a man aged 55-75 years with active or convalescent COVID-19.

The chain carries TRBV28 and TRBJ1-6; perhaps TRBD1 as D (5 bases). Deletions cut 3 bases from V and 7 bases from J, with 13 bases between. The CDR3 is made up of 15 amino acids. The germline V gene has CDR1 MDHEN and CDR2 SYDVKM. The CDR3: CASSFGGRVNSPLHF. CDR3 coding DNA: TGTGCCAGCAGTTTCGGGGGAAGAGTAAATTCACCCCTCCACTTT.

V and J are TRBV19 and TRBJ2-7; TRBD2 agrees at 7 bases. Trimming took 3 bases from V and 2 from J; bases not matched to a gene: 4. The CDR3 totals 14 residues. Germline lookup yields CDR1 LNHDA and CDR2 SQIVND (reference sequence). The CDR3 loop is CASSITLAAYEQYF. CDR3 in DNA: TGTGCCAGTAGTATTACCCTAGCGGCCTACGAGCAGTACTTC.

The chain joins TRBV30 to TRBJ1-2; no clear D gene. Germline assignment: CDR1 GTSNPN and CDR2 SVGIG (reference sequence). This CDR3 is 14 amino acids long. Trimming removed 3 bases from V and 8 bases from J, with 19 bases in between. The CDR3, as DNA: TGTGCCTGGAGGTCCATCGTGGAGGGAAGAGGCTACACCTTC. It translates to CAWRSIVEGRGYTF.

This chain links TRBV19 with TRBJ1-6; the match to TRBD1 covers 7 bases. With V trimmed by 3 bases and J by 6 bases, 11 bases remained unmatched. The CDR3 has 17 residues. The germline gives CDR1 LNHDA, CDR2 SQIVND (reference sequence). The CDR3 region is CASSMFADRTFNSPLHF. The CDR3 nucleotides read TGTGCCAGTAGTATGTTCGCGGACAGGACCTTTAATTCACCCCTCCACTTT.

V usage is TRBV6-5 and J usage is TRBJ2-7, with 12 bases that match TRBD2. The V segment lost 0 bases and the J segment 3 bases; nucleotides outside the gene matches: 0. CDR3 length equals 15 residues. Germline V lookup: CDR1 MNHEY, CDR2 SVGAGI. The CDR3: CASSYSLAGGYEQYF. CDR3 sequence (DNA): TGTGCCAGCAGTTACTCACTAGCGGGAGGCTACGAGCAGTACTTC.

V gene TRBV28 combines with J gene TRBJ1-1; D might be TRBD1 (5 bases). V was shortened by 2 bases and J by 8 bases, with 6 bases between the two germline ends. CDR1 MDHEN and CDR2 SYDVKM come from the germline V gene. The CDR3 contains 11 residues. Here the CDR3 reads CASSLRGEAFF. The CDR3 coding sequence is TGTGCCAGCAGTTTAAGGGGAGAAGCTTTCTTT.

The chain combines TRBV6-4 with TRBJ2-6; a weak D match, TRBD2 (6 bases). CDR3 length: 18 residues. The germline V gene has CDR1 MRHNA and CDR2 SNTAGT. The V end was cut by 2 bases, the J end by 4 bases, with 18 bases between. CDR3 in DNA: TGTGCCAGCAGTGACGTTGGTAGCGGTCTTATGGGGGCCAACGTCCTGACTTTC. Translation: CASSDVGSGLMGANVLTF.

This clone was observed a single time. The chain carries TRBV24-1 and TRBJ2-2; 8 positions agree with TRBD1. The CDR3 extends over 15 amino acids. Germline-derived CDR1 and CDR2 are KGHDR and SFDVKD. J gave up 7 bases and V 3 bases, and 6 bases lay outside the gene matches. The DNA of the CDR3 is TGTGCCACCAGTGATCGGACAGGGTTGGGCGGGGAGCTGTTTTTT. Its protein is CATSDRTGLGGELFF.

The sample holds a few counts of this clone. V gene TRBV7-9 combines with J gene TRBJ2-7; TRBD1 matches 12 bases. J lost 6 bases, V lost 4 bases, and 4 bases had no gene match. The germline CDR1 and CDR2 sequences are SEHNR and FQNEAQ (reference sequence). This CDR3 spans 14 amino acids. The CDR3 sequence: CASSWDRGPSEQYF. The CDR3 region has the DNA TGTGCCAGCAGCTGGGACAGGGGGCCATCCGAGCAGTACTTC. Full variable domain (remainder filled in from reference TRBV7-9 and TRBJ2-7): DTGVSQNPRHKITKRGQNVTFRCDPISEHNRLYWYRQTLGQGPEFLTYFQNEAQLEKSRLLSDRFSAERPKGSFSTLEIQRTEQGDSAMYLCASSWDRGPSEQYFGPGTRLTVT.

This sequence joins TRBV28 and TRBJ2-2, with 7 bases that match TRBD2. The CDR3 loop spans 16 amino acids. Per the germline V gene, CDR1 is MDHEN and CDR2 is SYDVKM. The J segment lost 5 bases and the V segment lost 7 bases, leaving 13 bases of the junction unmatched. The CDR3 DNA reads as TGTGCCAGCACCTATAAGCGGGGCACGAGGACCGGGGAGCTGTTTTTT. It yields the protein CASTYKRGTRTGELFF. The full variable domain, in which reference TRBV28 and TRBJ2-2 provide the parts outside the CDR3, is DVKVTQSSRYLVKRTGEKVFLECVQDMDHENMFWYRQDPGLGLRLIYFSYDVKMKEKGDIPEGYSVSREKKERFSLILESASTNQTSMYLCASTYKRGTRTGELFFGEGSRLTVL.

The genes are TRBV1 and TRBJ2-1; the table's D gene call, TRBD1, was not cross checked with the DNA. TRBV1 is assigned pseudogene status. The length of the CDR3 is 15 residues. CDR3 sequence: CTSRSHLQGEKEQFF. CDR3 in DNA: TGCACCAGCAGGTCCCACCTACAAGGGGAAAAGGAGCAGTTCTTC.

The chain joins TRBV6-5 to TRBJ1-1, with D perhaps TRBD1 (5 bases). CDR1 MNHEY and CDR2 SVGAGI come from the germline V gene. The V end was cut by 0 bases, the J end by 4 bases, with 9 bases between. This CDR3 comprises 14 residues. The CDR3 DNA sequence: TGTGCCAGCAGTTACTCGGAGGGGCCCACTGAAGCTTTCTTT. Translation: CASSYSEGPTEAFF.

The chain uses TRBV6-5 and TRBJ2-7; weak D call: TRBD1 (6 bases). The CDR3 runs 16 residues. CDR1 and CDR2 from the germline V gene are MNHEY and SVGAGI. V was clipped by 0 bases and J by 0 bases, with 12 bases between them. The CDR3: CASSYSQGLASYEQYF. The DNA of the CDR3 is TGTGCCAGCAGTTACTCCCAGGGGCTAGCCTCCTACGAGCAGTACTTC.

V is TRBV29-1 and J is TRBJ1-2, with D perhaps matching TRBD1 (6 bases). The ends were cut back, 3 bases at V and 5 bases at J, with 13 bases in the middle. CDR1 is SQVTM, CDR2 ANQGSEA, per germline. The CDR3 is 13 amino acids. The CDR3 DNA reads TGCAGCGTTGAGAGGGACACCGTTTATGGCTACACCTTC. The encoded protein is CSVERDTVYGYTF.

V is TRBV30 and J is TRBJ2-7, with 11 nucleotides matching TRBD2. V lost 6 bases and J lost 2; bases outside the gene matches: 3. Germline V gene data show CDR1 as GTSNPN and CDR2 as SVGIG (reference sequence). The CDR3 length is 13 residues. CDR3 loop: CACRTSGPYEQYF. DNA for the CDR3: TGTGCCTGTCGGACTAGCGGGCCCTACGAGCAGTACTTC.

The CDR3 protein is CASSGQPTDTQYF. In DNA, the CDR3 is TGTGCCAGCAGCGGACAGCCGACAGATACGCAGTATTTT. The chain couples TRBV7-2 to TRBJ2-3; possible D gene TRBD1, 6 bases. CDR1 and CDR2 from the germline V gene are SGHTA and FQGNSA. V dropped 5 bases and J dropped 3 bases, with 9 bases sitting between them. The CDR3 spans 13 residues.

This clone was found a few times. This chain joins TRBV5-1 and TRBJ1-1; 7 nucleotides agree with TRBD1. CDR1 is SGHRS, CDR2 YFSETQ, per germline. The CDR3 loop spans 12 amino acids. Germline trimming cut 5 bases from V and 6 bases from J; bases unmatched to any gene: 4. The CDR3 reads CASSRGQAEAFF. The CDR3 DNA sequence: TGCGCCAGCAGTAGAGGACAGGCTGAAGCTTTCTTT.

Points on this clone: In the same sample, other DNA sequences code for this CDR3. The V and J genes are TRBV9 and TRBJ1-2, with a weak D call TRBD1 (6 bases). CDR3 size: 14 residues. Germline V lookup: CDR1 SGDLS, CDR2 YYNGEE. The ends were cut back, 2 bases at V and 5 bases at J, with 13 bases in the middle. CDR3 protein: CASSVGEGGYGYTF. The CDR3 nucleotides are TGTGCCAGCAGCGTCGGGGAGGGGGGTTATGGCTACACCTTC.

The chain is built from TRBV11-2 and TRBJ2-7, with D uncertain. CDR3 length equals 13 residues. V lost 5 bases, J lost 3 bases, and 11 bases lay in between. In germline, CDR1 is SGHAT, CDR2 FQNNGV. CDR3 bases: TGTGCCAGCAGCCTCGAGGCGGACTACGAGCAGTACTTC. Protein sequence: CASSLEADYEQYF.

V usage is TRBV21-1 and J usage is TRBJ2-3; the table gives TRBD2 as D, unverified against the DNA. TRBV21-1 is a pseudogene. The CDR3 sequence is 16 residues long. In DNA, the CDR3 is TGTGCCAGCAGCAAAGCGAAGGGTCTAGCAGCAGATACGCAGTATTTT. Translated: CASSKAKGLAADTQYF.

V and J are TRBV30 and TRBJ2-1, with D possibly matching TRBD1 (6 bases). The V gene lost 2 bases and the J gene lost 9 bases, with 11 bases spanning the gap. From germline, CDR1 is GTSNPN and CDR2 SVGIG (reference sequence). This CDR3 has 12 amino acids. The CDR3 region is CAWSQSGVEQFF. Written as DNA, the CDR3 is TGTGCCTGGAGTCAGTCAGGGGTTGAGCAGTTCTTC.